This entry features one T cell receptor (beta chain) sequence. Its matching antigen is unknown. One end of the junction does not line up with germline, which may come from a read error. Noted treatment: oral pan-JAK inhibitor, 5-10 mg twice daily. Researchers gathered lesional scalp punch biopsies and peripheral blood from patients with alopecia areata. CD4+ and CD8+ T cells were sorted from PBMCs stained for CD3, CD4 and CD8. This sample stems from a study of CD8+ T cells in alopecia areata. Looking at the study overall: For the treated group, dosing was oral tofacitinib at 5 to 10 mg twice daily. Study-wide points: Affected lesional scalp, above all in alopecia totalis/universalis, was more clonal than normal scalp.

This CDR3 has 14 amino acids. Germline CDR1 reads SGHRS; CDR2 reads YFSETQ. Sequencing used cDNA as its template, made by extracting RNA and reverse transcribing it. Sequencing was performed with immunoSEQ multiplex PCR; in TCRdb, only in-frame clones are kept and a portion is missing. Of more than 140,000 clones listed, approximately 90% are singletons. Specimen: CD8+ T cells sorted from blood, collected at week 4, from a patient treated with tofacitinib. This chain uses TRBV5-1 with TRBJ2-7, with 9 bases identical to TRBD1. The clonotype originates from a human donor with alopecia areata. The CDR3 loop is CTSSMGQGIYEQYF. CDR3 bases: TGCACCAGCAGCATGGGACAGGGTATATACGAGCAGTACTTC.